This T cell receptor (beta chain) derives from a study of cytomegalovirus exposure and HLA in healthy donors. Study results and caveats: The authors later found HLA-associated TCR beta chains more clonally expanded than equally common others.

A multiplex PCR was run with 60 Vbeta primers and 13 Jbeta primers. The repertoire was sequenced with immunoSEQ multiplex PCR; TCRdb's copy has only in-frame clones and lacks some. This table has around 160,000 clones, about four fifths appearing once. As for this clone: Its antigen is not identified.

Looked up from germline, CDR1 is SGHNT and CDR2 is YENEEA. V was trimmed by 1 base and J by 6 bases, leaving 7 bases between them. The CDR3 extends over 12 amino acids. Source material: PBMCs. The origin of this receptor is a male donor in good health and CMV-seropositive. The V gene is TRBV11-3, the J gene TRBJ2-7, with no clear D. CDR3 sequence (DNA): TGTGCCAGCAGCTTAGCCCCGGGCGAGCAGTACTTC. The encoded protein is CASSLAPGEQYF.